The next 16 T cell receptor beta chains were all read from a single sample in a study of T cell responses to AZD1222 COVID-19 vaccine. Using immunoSEQ multiplex PCR, the repertoire was profiled, and TCRdb retains in-frame clones only, with some absent. This sample has fewer than 180,000 clones; over 75% occur once, and the top ten carry 3% to 3.5%. The sequencing used peripheral blood, collected 28 days after the second AZD1222 dose. These receptors were collected from an adult who received the AZD1222 COVID-19 vaccine.

The chain has TRBV7-6 and TRBJ2-1, with no clear D. CDR1 is SGHVS and CDR2 is FNYEAQ in the germline V gene. The CDR3 is 15 amino acids. The V and J ends lost 1 base and 2 bases respectively, with 9 bases between them. CDR3 protein: CASSLGQSTYNEQFF. CDR3 nucleotide sequence: TGTGCCAGCAGCTTAGGGCAGTCTACCTACAATGAGCAGTTCTTC.

The chain recombines TRBV18 with TRBJ1-4; maybe TRBD1 (5 bases). Germline assignment: CDR1 KGHSH and CDR2 LQKENI. This CDR3 has 15 residues. With 6 bases removed from V and 0 bases from J, the gap between germline ends came to 11 bases. CDR3 region: CASSRDATTNEKLFF. The CDR3 nucleotides are TGTGCCAGCTCCCGGGACGCCACAACTAATGAAAAACTGTTTTTT.

This clone has only one observation. J is TRBJ2-3 and V is TRBV9; 13 bases are shared with TRBD2. The CDR3 runs to 16 residues. Looked up from germline, CDR1 is SGDLS and CDR2 is YYNGEE. J gave up 6 bases and V 4 bases, and 8 bases lay outside the gene matches. CDR3 bases: TGTGCCAGCAGCCCGATGGGGACTAGCGGGACGGATACGCAGTATTTT. Protein product: CASSPMGTSGTDTQYF.

This chain connects TRBV10-1 to TRBJ1-1; perhaps TRBD1 as D (6 bases). The CDR3 has 14 amino acids. Trimming removed 0 bases at V and 7 bases at J, with 12 bases between. Germline lookup yields CDR1 WNHNN and CDR2 SYGVQD (reference sequence). Here the CDR3 DNA reads TGCGCCAGCAGTGAGTCGGGGGGCCGGGGTGAAGCTTTCTTT. Its protein is CASSESGGRGEAFF.

CDR3 protein: CASSPNRRTNLAKNIQYF. For the CDR3, the DNA is TGTGCCAGCTCACCAAATAGGCGGACAAACCTAGCCAAAAACATTCAGTACTTC. The chain links TRBV18 to TRBJ2-4; the D gene is possibly TRBD1 (5 bases). CDR1 and CDR2 from the germline V gene are KGHSH and LQKENI. This CDR3 region has 18 residues. The V gene lost 2 bases and the J gene lost 0 bases, with 17 bases spanning the gap.

The V and J genes are TRBV5-1 and TRBJ2-1; weak D call: TRBD2 (5 bases). Germline V CDR1 and CDR2: SGHRS, YFSETQ. V shed 2 bases and J shed 6 bases, with 12 bases lying between them. There are 14 residues in the CDR3. CDR3 sequence (DNA): TGCGCCAGCAGCTTCAGCCTAGCCAGCAATGAGCAGTTCTTC. This translates into CASSFSLASNEQFF.

This clone has only one observation. This sequence joins TRBV5-5 and TRBJ2-2; 8 bases fit TRBD2. The CDR3 extends over 16 amino acids. Germline loops: CDR1 SGHKS, CDR2 YYEKEE (reference sequence). After removal of 2 bases from V and 4 bases from J, the junction contained 7 bases not matched to a gene. Written as DNA, the CDR3 is TGTGCCAGCAGCTTAGGACTAGCCGCGGGCACCGGGGAGCTGTTTTTT. Translated: CASSLGLAAGTGELFF.

J is TRBJ1-1 and V is TRBV5-1; D uncertain. Trimming left V 3 bases short and J 1 base short, with 10 bases between. CDR1 SGHRS and CDR2 YFSETQ come from the germline V gene. The CDR3 contains 14 residues. Written as DNA, the CDR3 is TGCGCCAGCAGCTCGCGTTGGGGGAACACTGAAGCTTTCTTT. Encoded protein: CASSSRWGNTEAFF.

This chain connects TRBV7-6 to TRBJ1-1; TRBD1 matches at 8 bases. V lost 1 base and J lost 0; bases outside the gene matches: 4. Germline values: CDR1 SGHVS, CDR2 FNYEAQ. The CDR3 runs to 16 residues. CDR3 protein: CASSLGHRGMNTEAFF. In DNA form, the CDR3 reads TGTGCCAGCAGCTTAGGGCACAGGGGGATGAACACTGAAGCTTTCTTT.

The chain is built from TRBV5-4 and TRBJ1-2, with D unclear. This CDR3 spans 13 amino acids. The germline V gene has CDR1 SGHNT and CDR2 YYREEE (reference sequence). V was trimmed by 0 bases and J by 7 bases, leaving 10 bases between them. CDR3 sequence: CASSLGASGGYTF. CDR3 nucleotides: TGTGCCAGCAGCTTGGGGGCTTCGGGTGGCTACACCTTC.

The rearrangement links TRBV19 to TRBJ1-4; unclear D gene. V was pared by 3 bases and J by 0 bases, with 14 bases between. This CDR3 is built from 17 residues. CDR1 is LNHDA, CDR2 SQIVND, per germline (reference sequence). CDR3 loop: CASSIGGPATTNEKLFF. The DNA of the CDR3 is TGTGCCAGTAGTATTGGTGGGCCAGCGACAACTAATGAAAAACTGTTTTTT. Using reference TRBV19 and TRBJ1-4 for the parts outside the CDR3, the full variable domain is DGGITQSPKYLFRKEGQNVTLSCEQNLNHDAMYWYRQDPGQGLRLIYYSQIVNDFQKGDIAEGYSVSREKKESFPLTVTSAQKNPTAFYLCASSIGGPATTNEKLFFGSGTQLSVL.

The CDR3 nucleotides are TGTGCCAGTAGTAAGGGGGGACGAGCGGGAGGGCTGGATACGCAGTATTTT. It codes for CASSKGGRAGGLDTQYF. This chain uses TRBV19 with TRBJ2-3; TRBD2 matches 10 bases. J lost 6 bases, V lost 4 bases, and 13 bases had no gene match. Germline values: CDR1 LNHDA, CDR2 SQIVND (reference sequence). This CDR3 is 17 amino acids long.

This clone occurred many times. The chain recombines TRBV6-4 with TRBJ2-1, with 8 positions matching TRBD2. Per germline, CDR1 MRHNA and CDR2 SNTAGT. V trimming: 7 bases; J trimming: 6 bases; junction bases outside the gene matches: 8. The CDR3 has 14 residues. The CDR3 region has the DNA TGTGCCAGCACCCTGACTAGCGAAAGCAATGAGCAGTTCTTC. Protein: CASTLTSESNEQFF.

V usage is TRBV29-1 and J usage is TRBJ1-2, with D unclear. Trimming cost V 0 bases and J 1 base, with 18 bases left between them. The CDR3 covers 17 residues. The germline gives CDR1 SQVTM, CDR2 ANQGSEA. The CDR3: CSVEDRGLSSINYGYTF. The DNA for the CDR3 is TGCAGCGTTGAAGACAGAGGATTATCATCCATTAACTATGGCTACACCTTC. Variable domain in full (rest from reference TRBV29-1 and TRBJ1-2): SAVISQKPSRDICQRGTSLTIQCQVDSQVTMMFWYRQQPGQSLTLIATANQGSEATYESGFVIDKFPISRPNLTFSTLTVSNMSPEDSSIYLCSVEDRGLSSINYGYTFGSGTRLTVV.

This chain joins TRBV5-1 and TRBJ2-1; a possible D gene is TRBD2 (6 bases). Germline loops: CDR1 SGHRS, CDR2 YFSETQ. V lost 0 bases to trimming and J lost 12 bases, with 16 bases between them. This CDR3 contains 14 residues. CDR3 DNA sequence: TGCGCCAGCAGCTTGGGGGACTCCCCCCTGGGGCAGTTCTTC. Translation gives CASSLGDSPLGQFF.

The V gene is TRBV19, the J gene TRBJ2-1, with D perhaps TRBD1 or TRBD2 (5 bases each). The CDR3 is 13 amino acids. The V and J ends lost 3 bases and 5 bases respectively, with 8 bases between them. The V gene's germline CDR1 is LNHDA and CDR2 SQIVND (reference sequence). This CDR3 is CASSIWGNNEQFF. The CDR3 coding sequence is TGTGCCAGTAGTATTTGGGGGAACAATGAGCAGTTCTTC.